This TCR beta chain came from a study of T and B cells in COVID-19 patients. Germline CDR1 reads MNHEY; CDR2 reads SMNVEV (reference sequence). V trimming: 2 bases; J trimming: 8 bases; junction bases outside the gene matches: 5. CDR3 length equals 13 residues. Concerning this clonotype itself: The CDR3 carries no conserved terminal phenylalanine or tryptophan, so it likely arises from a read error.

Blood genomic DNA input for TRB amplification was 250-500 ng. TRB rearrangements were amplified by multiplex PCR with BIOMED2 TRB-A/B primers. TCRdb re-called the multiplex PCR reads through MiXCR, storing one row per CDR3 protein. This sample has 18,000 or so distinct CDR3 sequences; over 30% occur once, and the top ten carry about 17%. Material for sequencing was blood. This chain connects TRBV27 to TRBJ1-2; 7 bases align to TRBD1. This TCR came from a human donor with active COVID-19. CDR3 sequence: CASSLAGGGGYTL. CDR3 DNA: TGTGCCAGCAGTTTAGCAGGGGGGGGCGGCTACACCTTA.